These T cell receptor beta chains were read from a single sample in a study of blood T cell repertoires in COVID-19. Sequencing was performed with immunoSEQ multiplex PCR; in TCRdb, only in-frame clones are kept and a portion is missing. The sample consists of about 80,000 clones, 70% to 80% of them appearing once. Sequencing was carried out using peripheral blood. Every receptor here comes from a man aged 50-60 years with active or convalescent COVID-19. Both conserved end residues are part of each CDR3. The D gene is left open where the match is weak. Part of the rows lack a size; the others show once, few, many or a class for expanded clones.

V,D,J,size,CDR3,DNA
TRBV24-1,TRBD1,TRBJ2-5,.,CATEGQPPETQYF,TGTGCCACCGAGGGACAGCCCCCAGAGACCCAGTACTTC
TRBV5-1,.,TRBJ2-7,once,CASSLQGLNYEQYF,TGCGCCAGCAGCTTGCAGGGCTTAAACTACGAGCAGTACTTC
TRBV20-1,.,TRBJ2-4,.,CSASYREGSAKNIQYF,TGCAGTGCCAGTTACAGGGAAGGGTCAGCCAAAAACATTCAGTACTTC
TRBV12-3/TRBV12-4,TRBD1,TRBJ1-5,.,CASRPQGQQPQHF,TGTGCCAGCAGGCCACAGGGGCAACAGCCCCAGCATTTT
TRBV11-1,.,TRBJ1-1,.,CASSLHRELTEAFF,TGTGCCAGCAGCTTACACAGGGAACTGACTGAAGCTTTCTTT
TRBV29-1,TRBD1,TRBJ2-7,.,CSVGTHRGTGSYEQYF,TGCAGCGTTGGGACCCACAGGGGGACGGGGTCCTACGAGCAGTACTTC
TRBV5-1,TRBD2,TRBJ2-5,few,CASSFPSRGERGSSQETQYF,TGCGCCAGCAGCTTCCCCTCGCGGGGTGAGCGGGGATCCTCCCAAGAGACCCAGTACTTC
TRBV12-3/TRBV12-4,.,TRBJ2-3,.,CASRTGIDGTQYF,TGTGCCAGCAGAACAGGGATTGATGGTACGCAGTATTTT
TRBV24-1,.,TRBJ2-3,.,CATSDGQSTDTQYF,TGTGCCACCAGTGATGGACAGAGCACAGATACGCAGTATTTT
TRBV7-2,.,TRBJ2-3,.,CASSLPSTDTQYF,TGTGCCAGCAGCTTACCTAGCACAGATACGCAGTATTTT
TRBV7-2,.,TRBJ2-3,.,CASADSHTDTQYF,TGTGCCAGCGCTGACAGCCACACAGATACGCAGTATTTT
TRBV21-1,.,TRBJ1-2,.,CASSTWDRGGGYTF,TGTGCCAGCAGCACTTGGGACAGGGGAGGTGGCTACACCTTC
TRBV5-1,TRBD1,TRBJ1-4,.,CASSTGQGNEKLFF,TGCGCCAGCAGCACGGGACAGGGTAATGAAAAACTGTTTTTT
TRBV19,.,TRBJ2-4,.,CASSIQGAGIQYF,TGTGCCAGTAGTATTCAGGGAGCGGGCATTCAGTACTTC
TRBV12-3/TRBV12-4,.,TRBJ1-3,.,CASSLGNTIYF,TGTGCCAGCAGTCTCGGAAACACCATATATTTT
TRBV19,.,TRBJ1-5,.,CASSVLGSNQPQHF,TGTGCCAGTAGTGTCCTCGGTAGCAATCAGCCCCAGCATTTT
TRBV7-8,.,TRBJ1-1,.,CASSRPQRGTEAFF,TGTGCCAGCAGCCGACCTCAACGGGGCACTGAAGCTTTCTTT
TRBV10-3,TRBD1,TRBJ1-5,.,CAISEEQGGNQPQHF,TGTGCCATCAGTGAGGAACAGGGGGGGAATCAGCCCCAGCATTTT
TRBV29-1,TRBD2,TRBJ2-2,.,CSAQTSGNTGELFF,TGCAGCGCCCAGACTAGCGGGAACACCGGGGAGCTGTTTTTT
TRBV12-5,TRBD2,TRBJ2-5,.,CASGTGLVEETQYF,TGTGCTAGTGGTACCGGACTAGTTGAAGAGACCCAGTACTTC
TRBV3-1/TRBV3-2,.,TRBJ2-3,.,CASSKTSTDTQYF,TGTGCCAGCTCAAAGACTAGCACAGATACGCAGTATTTT
TRBV5-1,.,TRBJ2-2,.,CASRGEEGVKGNTGELFF,TGCGCCAGCAGAGGAGAAGAGGGAGTTAAGGGAAACACCGGGGAGCTGTTTTTT
TRBV5-5,.,TRBJ2-2,.,CASSLGRAGELFF,TGTGCCAGCAGCTTGGGGAGAGCCGGGGAGCTGTTTTTT
TRBV12-5,TRBD2,TRBJ2-3,few,CASGRGTSGGDTQYF,TGTGCTAGTGGTCGGGGGACTAGCGGTGGTGATACGCAGTATTTT
TRBV20-1,.,TRBJ2-7,.,CSASIQGRSYEQYF,TGCAGTGCTAGTATACAGGGAAGAAGCTACGAGCAGTACTTC
TRBV29-1,.,TRBJ2-3,.,CSGGASTDTQYF,TGCAGTGGGGGGGCTAGCACAGATACGCAGTATTTT
TRBV29-1,TRBD2,TRBJ2-1,few,CSVAGTSGGHNEQFF,TGCAGCGTTGCGGGGACTAGCGGGGGACACAATGAGCAGTTCTTC
TRBV9,TRBD2,TRBJ2-5,.,CASSVATWGGETQYF,TGTGCCAGCAGCGTAGCTACGTGGGGAGGGGAGACCCAGTACTTC
TRBV5-4,.,TRBJ2-6,.,CASSPGLLLSSGANVLTF,TGTGCCAGCAGCCCGGGACTCCTCCTAAGCTCTGGGGCCAACGTCCTGACTTTC
TRBV27,.,TRBJ1-1,once,CASSLFSQGHEAFF,TGTGCCAGCAGTTTATTCAGCCAGGGCCATGAAGCTTTCTTT
TRBV24-1,TRBD1,TRBJ1-2,.,CATRQGARSGYTF,TGTGCCACCAGACAGGGGGCCCGATCTGGCTACACCTTC
TRBV4-2,TRBD1,TRBJ2-7,.,CASSLTGTGSYEQYF,TGTGCCAGCAGCCTAACCGGGACAGGGTCCTACGAGCAGTACTTC
TRBV6-5,.,TRBJ1-2,many,CASSYNSDRSGGYTF,TGTGCCAGCAGCTACAACTCTGACAGGTCGGGTGGCTACACCTTC
TRBV5-6,.,TRBJ1-1,.,CASSLGGITEAFF,TGTGCCAGCAGCTTGGGCGGAATCACTGAAGCTTTCTTT
TRBV5-6,TRBD1,TRBJ1-5,.,CASTRRTGGEEPQHF,TGTGCCAGCACCCGGCGGACAGGGGGCGAGGAGCCCCAGCATTTT
TRBV11-2,.,TRBJ2-2,.,CASSYTGPTGELFF,TGTGCCAGCAGCTATACAGGGCCCACCGGGGAGCTGTTTTTT
TRBV19,TRBD1,TRBJ1-2,.,CASSTLTGGAYGYTF,TGTGCCAGTAGTACCCTGACAGGGGGGGCTTATGGCTACACCTTC
TRBV19,TRBD1,TRBJ2-7,.,CASKGTSGQGREQYF,TGTGCCAGTAAGGGCACCTCGGGACAGGGGCGCGAGCAGTACTTC
TRBV7-3,.,TRBJ2-5,.,CASSLSGNGETQYF,TGTGCCAGCAGCTTATCCGGGAATGGGGAGACCCAGTACTTC
TRBV14,.,TRBJ1-6,.,CASSQEQLIGNSPLHF,TGTGCCAGCAGCCAAGAACAGCTCATCGGTAATTCACCCCTCCACTTT
TRBV19,TRBD2,TRBJ2-3,once,CASSIPASGGPTDTQYF,TGTGCCAGTAGTATCCCCGCGAGCGGGGGGCCCACCGATACGCAGTATTTT
TRBV5-1,TRBD1,TRBJ1-1,.,CASSRSQGARGEAFF,TGCGCCAGCAGTCGATCCCAGGGGGCGCGTGGTGAAGCTTTCTTT
TRBV6-6,.,TRBJ2-3,.,CASMVAGPTDTQYF,TGTGCCAGCATGGTGGCAGGGCCCACAGATACGCAGTATTTT
TRBV23-1,TRBD2,TRBJ2-1,.,CASTASGGGRSYNEQFF,TGCGCCAGCACTGCTAGCGGGGGGGGTAGATCCTACAATGAGCAGTTCTTC
TRBV24-1,TRBD1,TRBJ1-3,many,CATSDGRGPSGNTIYF,TGTGCCACCAGTGACGGCAGGGGGCCCTCGGGAAACACCATATATTTT
TRBV27,TRBD1,TRBJ1-2,.,CASSPTGTGYYGYTF,TGTGCCAGCAGTCCGACCGGGACAGGGTACTATGGCTACACCTTC
TRBV19,TRBD2,TRBJ2-1,.,CASRGTSGGYISYNEQFF,TGTGCCAGTAGAGGGACTAGCGGGGGGTACATCTCCTACAATGAGCAGTTCTTC
TRBV11-3,.,TRBJ1-5,.,CASRDNPIHRENQPQHF,TGTGCCAGCAGGGATAACCCGATTCACAGGGAGAATCAGCCCCAGCATTTT
TRBV7-9,TRBD1,TRBJ1-1,.,CASSSSLGGSNTEAFF,TGTGCCAGCAGCTCATCCCTAGGGGGCTCGAACACTGAAGCTTTCTTT
TRBV6-5,TRBD1,TRBJ1-2,few,CASRGTGEYGYTF,TGTGCCAGCAGAGGGACAGGTGAATATGGCTACACCTTC
TRBV27,TRBD1,TRBJ2-6,few,CASSLGTGAGANVLTF,TGTGCCAGCAGTTTGGGGACAGGGGCTGGGGCCAACGTCCTGACTTTC
TRBV18,TRBD2,TRBJ2-3,.,CASSPQLTLPGGRRTDTQYF,TGTGCCAGCTCACCACAATTAACGCTCCCGGGAGGAAGGAGGACAGATACGCAGTATTTT
TRBV6-1,TRBD1,TRBJ1-1,.,CASSERRGVGDTEAFF,TGTGCCAGCAGTGAACGCAGGGGGGTTGGGGACACTGAAGCTTTCTTT
TRBV16,TRBD1,TRBJ1-2,.,CASSQSYGQGRQGNTF,TGTGCCAGCAGCCAATCGTACGGACAGGGGCGGCAAGGCAACACCTTC
TRBV11-2,TRBD1,TRBJ2-6,.,CASSLRQGRTSGANVLTF,TGTGCCAGCAGCTTACGACAGGGAAGAACTTCTGGGGCCAACGTCCTGACTTTC
TRBV19,TRBD1,TRBJ2-7,.,CASSTTGGAYEQYF,TGTGCCAGTAGTACTACAGGGGGCGCTTACGAGCAGTACTTC
TRBV6-5,.,TRBJ1-1,.,CASSYSLTYTEAFF,TGTGCCAGCAGTTACTCGCTAACTTACACTGAAGCTTTCTTT
TRBV2,.,TRBJ2-4,.,CASSVVGLAKNIQYF,TGTGCCAGCAGTGTTGTTGGCTTAGCCAAAAACATTCAGTACTTC
TRBV2,.,TRBJ1-2,.,CASSDGGPGSGGYTF,TGTGCCAGCAGTGACGGGGGTCCAGGGTCGGGTGGCTACACCTTC
TRBV6-1,.,TRBJ1-1,once,CASSEKPVGDTEAFF,TGTGCCAGCAGTGAAAAGCCCGTGGGCGACACTGAAGCTTTCTTT